A single sample gave rise to the 14 T cell receptor beta chains below, sequenced in a study of blood T cell repertoires in COVID-19. Produced via immunoSEQ multiplex PCR; TCRdb's table is partial and in-frame only. The sample has 150,000 to 200,000 clones; approximately 90% are singletons. The source material was peripheral blood. The source is a man between 60 and 70 years old with acute or convalescent COVID-19.

The chain joins TRBV27 to TRBJ1-5; 7 nucleotides match TRBD1. V shed 5 bases and J 3 bases; nucleotides not matched to a gene: 7. In germline, CDR1 is MNHEY, CDR2 SMNVEV (reference sequence). The CDR3 is made up of 15 amino acids. CDR3 sequence: CASSPRTGPNQPQHF. The CDR3 bases are TGTGCCAGCAGTCCACGGACAGGTCCCAATCAGCCCCAGCATTTT.

The chain has TRBV19 and TRBJ1-1; 8 nucleotides agree with TRBD1. CDR3 length: 16 amino acids. V shed 5 bases and J 0 bases; nucleotides not matched to a gene: 8. Germline CDR1 is LNHDA and CDR2 is SQIVND (reference sequence). The CDR3 loop reads CASSRRQGFMNTEAFF. The DNA of the CDR3 is TGTGCCAGTAGTCGTAGACAGGGGTTTATGAACACTGAAGCTTTCTTT.

The chain combines TRBV19 with TRBJ1-1, with D perhaps matching TRBD1 (5 bases). This CDR3 is built from 17 residues. Germline assignment: CDR1 LNHDA and CDR2 SQIVND (reference sequence). Trimming left V 6 bases short and J 7 bases short, with 27 bases between. The CDR3 reads CASSSAGTPEARLEAFF. The CDR3 nucleotides read TGTGCCAGTAGCTCCGCCGGGACTCCCGAGGCCCGACTTGAAGCTTTCTTT.

The rearrangement joins TRBV18 to TRBJ2-1, with no clear D. The germline CDR1 and CDR2 sequences are KGHSH and LQKENI. Trimming stripped 3 bases from V and 7 bases from J, with 7 bases between. The length of the CDR3 is 12 residues. The CDR3 region has the DNA TGTGCCAGCTCACCGACGCGGAATGAGCAGTTCTTC. It yields the protein CASSPTRNEQFF.

This chain joins TRBV7-2 and TRBJ1-1; D ambiguous. Germline assignment: CDR1 SGHTA and CDR2 FQGNSA. There are 13 residues in the CDR3. V shed 0 bases and J shed 8 bases, with 10 bases lying between them. CDR3: CASSLAAGVEAFF. CDR3 DNA sequence: TGTGCCAGCAGCTTAGCCGCGGGAGTAGAAGCTTTCTTT. Variable domain in full (rest from reference TRBV7-2 and TRBJ1-1): GAGVSQSPSNKVTEKGKDVELRCDPISGHTALYWYRQSLGQGLEFLIYFQGNSAPDKSGLPSDRFSAERTGGSVSTLTIQRTQQEDSAVYLCASSLAAGVEAFFGQGTRLTVV.

The CDR3 region is CASSLEGDTYGYTF. CDR3 nucleotide sequence: TGTGCCAGCAGCTTAGAAGGGGACACCTATGGCTACACCTTC. This rearrangement joins TRBV11-1 to TRBJ1-2; a possible D gene is TRBD1 (6 bases). The CDR3 covers 14 residues. Germline CDR1 is SGHAT and CDR2 is FQDESV (reference sequence). Trimming cost V 1 base and J 4 bases, with 10 bases left between them.

The J gene is TRBJ1-1, the V gene TRBV19; D is uncertain. The CDR3 runs to 15 residues. CDR1 and CDR2 from the germline V gene are LNHDA and SQIVND (reference sequence). Trimming took off 3 bases at V and 1 base at J, with 12 bases between the two ends. CDR3 sequence: CASSIQDIANTEAFF. Written as DNA, the CDR3 is TGTGCCAGTAGTATTCAAGACATCGCGAACACTGAAGCTTTCTTT.

The V gene is TRBV19, the J gene TRBJ2-6; 7 bases line up with TRBD1. The germline gives CDR1 LNHDA, CDR2 SQIVND (reference sequence). V gave up 4 bases and J gave up 0 bases; unmatched junction bases: 3. This CDR3 region has 16 residues. CDR3 in amino acids: CASSTSGGSGANVLTF. CDR3 DNA sequence: TGTGCCAGTAGTACATCAGGGGGCTCTGGGGCCAACGTCCTGACTTTC.

The gene calls are TRBV5-5 and TRBJ2-5; the match to TRBD1 covers 7 bases. J was trimmed by 5 bases and V by 4 bases; bases with no gene match: 8. Per germline, CDR1 SGHKS and CDR2 YYEKEE (reference sequence). The CDR3 totals 14 residues. CDR3 sequence (DNA): TGTGCCAGCAGCCTGGGACAGTCAGGCGAGACCCAGTACTTC. Protein: CASSLGQSGETQYF.

The chain is built from TRBV7-2 and TRBJ1-4, with 10 bases that match TRBD1. CDR1 SGHTA and CDR2 FQGNSA come from the germline V gene. CDR3 size: 15 residues. Trimming cost V 5 bases and J 10 bases; bases outside gene matches: 10. As DNA, the CDR3 is TGTGCCAGCAGCCCCGGACAGGGGGGGGTCGGAAAACTGTTTTTT. It yields the protein CASSPGQGGVGKLFF.

The chain has TRBV18 and TRBJ1-1, with TRBD1 matching 8 bases. The CDR3 totals 15 residues. Trimming cost V 3 bases and J 2 bases; bases outside gene matches: 5. Germline V gives CDR1 KGHSH, CDR2 LQKENI. The CDR3 region is CASSPGDRPNTEAFF. The CDR3, as DNA: TGTGCCAGCTCACCGGGGGACAGGCCAAACACTGAAGCTTTCTTT.

In its sample, this clone was seen a few times. V and J are TRBV7-8 and TRBJ2-7, with D tentatively TRBD1 (5 bases). The CDR3 is 15 amino acids. The ends were cut back, 0 bases at V and 5 bases at J, with 14 bases in the middle. Germline CDR1 and CDR2: SGHVS and FQNEAQ. The CDR3 reads CASSLARGVGDEQYV. The CDR3 region has the DNA TGTGCCAGCAGCTTAGCCAGAGGAGTAGGGGACGAGCAGTACGTC.

The chain combines TRBV2 with TRBJ1-1; D remains unclear. Trimming removed 3 bases from V and 1 base from J, with 6 bases in between. CDR3 length: 13 amino acids. CDR1 and CDR2 from the germline V gene are SNHLY and FYNNEI. The CDR3 protein is CASSEGRNTEAFF. DNA of the CDR3: TGTGCCAGCAGTGAGGGGAGGAACACTGAAGCTTTCTTT.

This chain links TRBV7-2 with TRBJ1-2; maybe TRBD1 (6 bases). Per germline, CDR1 SGHTA and CDR2 FQGNSA. Trimming took 0 bases from V and 4 from J, leaving 12 bases between them. This CDR3 spans 15 amino acids. As DNA, the CDR3 is TGTGCCAGCAGCTTAGCCACGACAGGCTTCTATGGCTACACCTTC. This translates into CASSLATTGFYGYTF.